This is a list of T cell receptor beta chains from one sample in a study of blood T cell repertoires in COVID-19. Using immunoSEQ multiplex PCR, the repertoire was profiled, and TCRdb retains in-frame clones only, with some absent. The sample yields roughly 240,000 clones, about 88% seen once. What was sequenced was peripheral blood. The receptor set was obtained from a man between 18 and 29 years old with active or convalescent COVID-19. Both conserved end residues are part of each CDR3. A D gene is named only where the DNA matches it firmly. Clone size, where shown, is once, few, many, or a class for clones that have expanded.

v_call	j_call	d_call	clone_size	cdr3_aa	cdr3_nt
TRBV12-2	TRBJ2-5	-	-	CASRLGRGGLETQYF	TGTGCAAGTCGCTTAGGAAGGGGGGGCCTAGAGACCCAGTACTTC
TRBV2	TRBJ2-7	-	-	CASTQGTYEQYF	TGTGCCAGCACCCAGGGGACCTACGAGCAGTACTTC
TRBV3-1/TRBV3-2	TRBJ1-3	-	-	CASSQDGGLSRNTIYF	TGTGCCAGCAGCCAAGACGGGGGGCTATCGAGAAACACCATATATTTT
TRBV7-3	TRBJ1-1	-	-	CASSLEGGKTEAFF	TGTGCCAGCAGTTTAGAAGGGGGAAAGACTGAAGCTTTCTTT
TRBV28	TRBJ2-3	-	-	CASSFFNKQTDTQYF	TGTGCCAGCAGTTTTTTTAATAAGCAAACAGATACGCAGTATTTT
TRBV5-1	TRBJ1-1	-	-	CASSVTRRDTEAFF	TGCGCCAGCAGCGTTACCCGGCGGGACACTGAAGCTTTCTTT
TRBV10-3	TRBJ2-3	TRBD2	-	CAISRTSDTDTQYF	TGTGCCATCAGTCGGACTAGCGACACAGATACGCAGTATTTT
TRBV19	TRBJ1-1	TRBD1	-	CASIRRDSTYVNTEAFF	TGTGCCAGCATACGACGGGACAGCACATACGTGAACACTGAAGCTTTCTTT
TRBV24-1	TRBJ1-3	-	-	CATSDRQRLLDSGNTIYF	TGTGCCACCAGTGACAGACAGAGACTCTTGGACTCTGGAAACACCATATATTTT
TRBV3-1/TRBV3-2	TRBJ2-2	TRBD2	-	CASSYSGSGTGELFF	TGTGCCAGCAGCTATAGCGGGAGTGGCACCGGGGAGCTGTTTTTT
TRBV7-8	TRBJ2-5	TRBD1	few	CASSLTQGVGETQYF	TGTGCCAGCAGCTTAACACAGGGGGTAGGGGAGACCCAGTACTTC
TRBV14	TRBJ1-2	TRBD1	-	CASKGTGEGFYGYTF	TGTGCCAGCAAGGGGACAGGGGAAGGGTTTTATGGCTACACCTTC
TRBV30	TRBJ2-7	TRBD1	-	CAWSSGKGAYEQYF	TGTGCCTGGAGTAGTGGAAAGGGGGCTTACGAGCAGTACTTC
TRBV9	TRBJ2-1	-	-	CASSVQGVSGNEQFF	TGTGCCAGCAGCGTACAAGGGGTGAGCGGGAATGAGCAGTTCTTC
TRBV5-4	TRBJ1-2	TRBD1	-	CASRWTGWGGYTF	TGTGCCAGCAGGTGGACAGGTTGGGGCGGCTACACCTTC
TRBV10-3	TRBJ2-2	-	few	CATGGTGELFF	TGTGCCACCGGGGGCACCGGGGAGCTGTTTTTT
TRBV3-1/TRBV3-2	TRBJ2-1	-	-	CASSQDLATGSYNEQFF	TGTGCCAGCAGCCAAGACCTGGCCACGGGCTCCTACAATGAGCAGTTCTTC
TRBV12-5	TRBJ1-1	-	-	CASGSRTLGGVDTEAFF	TGTGCTAGTGGTTCCCGTACCCTTGGGGGCGTTGACACTGAAGCTTTCTTT
TRBV10-3	TRBJ1-2	TRBD1	-	CASTGQGAFYGYTF	TGTGCCTCGACCGGGCAGGGGGCATTTTATGGCTACACCTTC
TRBV24-1	TRBJ1-1	-	few	CATSDSQAFPGTEAFF	TGTGCCACCAGTGATTCACAGGCGTTCCCGGGCACTGAAGCTTTCTTT
TRBV9	TRBJ2-1	-	many	CASSVGRRGDEQFF	TGTGCCAGCAGCGTCGGACGCCGGGGAGATGAGCAGTTCTTC
TRBV29-1	TRBJ2-3	-	-	CSVAPSQGPTPDTQYF	TGCAGCGTCGCCCCTAGTCAGGGCCCGACCCCAGATACGCAGTATTTT
TRBV7-9	TRBJ1-2	TRBD1	once	CASSVQGVHGYTF	TGTGCCAGCAGCGTACAGGGGGTACATGGCTACACCTTC
TRBV5-1	TRBJ2-2	-	-	CASTLFGVSGELFF	TGCGCCAGCACCCTCTTCGGGGTGAGCGGGGAGCTGTTTTTT
TRBV11-3	TRBJ2-7	TRBD2	-	CASSSFSGGANEQYF	TGTGCCAGCAGCTCATTCTCCGGGGGGGCTAACGAGCAGTACTTC
TRBV19	TRBJ2-1	-	-	CASRTGQGGNEQFF	TGTGCCAGTAGGACGGGCCAGGGCGGAAATGAGCAGTTCTTC
TRBV7-3	TRBJ2-1	TRBD1	few	CASSLGQGSYNEQFF	TGTGCCAGCAGCTTAGGACAGGGATCATACAATGAGCAGTTCTTC
TRBV27	TRBJ1-5	-	-	CASSLGLGQPQHF	TGTGCCAGCAGTTTGGGGCTGGGGCAGCCCCAGCATTTT